One and the same sample provided the 9 T cell receptor beta chains below, sequenced in a study of T-cell reconstitution after alpha-beta-depleted transplantation in children. As it was prepared, the TCRbeta library received unique molecular identifiers. A single record per CDR3 protein comes from TCRdb applying MiXCR to the PCR reads. The sample lists around 960,000 distinct CDR3 sequences; about 26% were seen once. Sequenced material: PBMCs, mostly from graft donor cells, taken 360 days after TCRalphabeta/CD19-depleted stem cell transplant. The receptors come from a boy under two years old who had a stem cell transplant for SCID, so the T cells may come from the graft donor.

The chain couples TRBV7-9 to TRBJ2-4, with TRBD1 identical over 9 bases. The CDR3 is made up of 15 amino acids. CDR1 and CDR2 from the germline V gene are SEHNR and FQNEAQ (reference sequence). V shed 4 bases, J shed 9 bases, and the junction held 10 bases outside the gene matches. CDR3 sequence: CASSSPGTGWGIQYF. DNA of the CDR3: TGTGCCAGCAGCTCACCCGGGACAGGGTGGGGCATTCAGTACTTC. Drawing the rest from reference TRBV7-9 and TRBJ2-4, the complete variable domain is DTGVSQNPRHKITKRGQNVTFRCDPISEHNRLYWYRQTLGQGPEFLTYFQNEAQLEKSRLLSDRFSAERPKGSFSTLEIQRTEQGDSAMYLCASSSPGTGWGIQYFGAGTRLSVL.

This clonotype was picked up a small number of times. The V and J genes are TRBV5-5 and TRBJ1-4; the match to TRBD1 covers 10 bases. The CDR3 runs to 16 residues. Germline CDR1 SGHKS, CDR2 YYEKEE (reference sequence). The V and J ends lost 3 bases and 8 bases, in that order; junction bases with no gene match: 10. CDR3 sequence (DNA): TGTGCCAGCAGCTCGACCCCCGGGACAGGGGACGAAAAACTGTTTTTT. Protein sequence: CASSSTPGTGDEKLFF.

This clonotype was seen a few times. The chain couples TRBV20-1 to TRBJ2-1; 8 bases align to TRBD2. Germline CDR1 and CDR2: DFQATT and SNEGSKA (reference sequence). The CDR3 spans 16 residues. The V segment lost 1 base and the J segment 5 bases; nucleotides outside the gene matches: 10. In DNA form, the CDR3 reads TGCAGTGCTAGAGGAACCGGGGGGGCCGGCAACAATGAGCAGTTCTTC. Amino acid sequence: CSARGTGGAGNNEQFF.

This clonotype was observed a few times. The chain has TRBV12-3 or TRBV12-4 and TRBJ2-1; D remains unclear. This CDR3 contains 13 residues. V lost 7 bases to trimming and J lost 5 bases, with 12 bases between them. CDR3 DNA: TGTGCCAGCACCGGACGTGGGAACAATGAGCAGTTCTTC. Amino acid sequence: CASTGRGNNEQFF.

Written as DNA, the CDR3 is TGTGCCAGCAGTCCCCTACCAGACAGGGGGCACGAGCAGTACTTC. It yields the protein CASSPLPDRGHEQYF. The V and J genes are TRBV12-3 or TRBV12-4 and TRBJ2-7, with 10 nucleotides matching TRBD1. This CDR3 has 15 residues. V shed 5 bases, J shed 5 bases, and the junction held 9 bases outside the gene matches.

V gene TRBV20-1 combines with J gene TRBJ2-5, with 8 bases fitting TRBD1. J gave up 5 bases and V 4 bases, and 6 bases lay outside the gene matches. Germline loops: CDR1 DFQATT, CDR2 SNEGSKA (reference sequence). CDR3 length: 13 residues. The CDR3 reads CSANLDREETQYF. The DNA of the CDR3 is TGCAGTGCTAACCTGGACAGGGAGGAGACCCAGTACTTC.

The chain has TRBV12-3 or TRBV12-4 and TRBJ1-1; 7 bases are shared with TRBD1. V shed 6 bases and J 3 bases; nucleotides not matched to a gene: 10. CDR3 length: 15 amino acids. CDR3 sequence (DNA): TGTGCCAGCAGACCTACTCCGGGACAGTACACTGAAGCTTTCTTT. Amino acid sequence: CASRPTPGQYTEAFF.

The gene calls are TRBV5-1 and TRBJ1-2; D ambiguous. Germline assignment: CDR1 SGHRS and CDR2 YFSETQ. Trimming shortened V by 3 bases and J by 8 bases, and 17 bases separated the two germline ends. This CDR3 is 14 amino acids long. The CDR3 sequence is CASSSDGRSRGYTF. The DNA for the CDR3 is TGCGCCAGCAGCTCAGACGGCCGATCTAGAGGCTACACCTTC.

This clonotype was detected a few times. The V and J genes are TRBV20-1 and TRBJ2-1; 7 bases fit TRBD2. CDR1 DFQATT and CDR2 SNEGSKA come from the germline V gene (reference sequence). Trimming cost V 2 bases and J 3 bases; bases outside gene matches: 4. CDR3 length: 14 amino acids. The CDR3 coding sequence is TGCAGTGCTAGAAATCCGGGGGGCTACAATGAGCAGTTCTTC. It codes for CSARNPGGYNEQFF.